This T cell receptor (beta chain) was obtained from a study of blood T cells in healthy people across ages. Primed by a sample-barcoded 5' primer and a J-beta primer mix, a second PCR proceeded for 7 to 11 cycles. One entry per CDR3 protein, called by TCRdb with MiXCR from the 5' RACE reads. The repertoire consists of approximately 800,000 distinct CDR3 sequences, with around 25% occurring once and the leading ten covering 2.5% to 3.5%. CDR1 and CDR2 (germline): MNHEY, SVGAGI. The J segment lost 2 bases and the V segment lost 6 bases, leaving 8 bases of the junction unmatched. The CDR3 runs to 15 residues. This clonotype came up a few times. The data were also submitted as part of a second study, on T cells of mothers and their children.

The source is a boy aged 5-17 years in good health. This chain links TRBV6-5 with TRBJ2-7, with 9 nucleotides matching TRBD1. The source material was blood. The CDR3 nucleotides read TGTGCCAGCAGACCCCGGACAGGGGACGCCTACGAGCAGTACTTC. Amino acid sequence: CASRPRTGDAYEQYF.